This TCR beta chain emerged from a study of CXCR3-negative and CXCR3-positive naive CD8 T cells (dated by TCRdb to between 2018 and 2021). Context from the whole study: Some 150 million TRB reads were obtained in total, roughly 1.5 +/- 0.3 million reads per library. Diversity and physicochemical repertoire analyses were performed on approximately 10 donors pooled from two independent experiments. For the TRBV-TRBJ cluster analysis, the naive subsets came from 5 or 6 donors, while the memory cells came from 3 donors. On the study overall, not on this receptor specifically: Similar TRBV-TRBJ usage was shown by naive CXCR3-negative and CXCR3-positive cells from the same donor, whereas distinct patterns were shown by memory cells. Surface CD5, linked to self-reactivity in mice, was comparable between naive subsets; TCR interaction strength was therefore also inferred from TRB CDR3 physicochemical properties. Compared with CXCR3-negative naive cells, CXCR3-positive naive cells had TRB CDR3s with higher hydrophobicity (lower Kidera factor 4), lower energy, and higher strength and volume indices. Because CXCR3 expression was partially decreased after cryopreservation, freshly isolated PBMCs were used for most assays. Repertoire diversity was comparably high in both naive subsets but much lower in memory CD8+ T cells.

Looking up the germline V gene (reference sequence) yields CDR1 SEHNR and CDR2 FQNEAQ. The CDR3 measures 16 amino acids from cysteine to phenylalanine. There is no recorded DNA. For every CD8+ T cell subset, 250,000 to 300,000 cells were flow-sorted straight into RLT lysis buffer, and each subset was sorted in triplicate. Naive CD8+ T cells were defined stringently as CD45RO-CCR7+CD27+CD95- to exclude memory contaminants. Peripheral blood mononuclear cells were isolated from buffy coats using standard density gradient centrifugation. A FACSAria III was used to flow-sort naive CD8+ T cells into CXCR3-negative and CXCR3-positive populations. An RNeasy Mini Kit was used to extract total RNA from the sorted cells. Sequencing was performed on a NextSeq 550. The Human TCR Profiling Kit (MiLaboratory) was used to make UMI-labeled 5' RACE TRB cDNA libraries. cDNA synthesis used the entire amount of extracted RNA, and PCR amplification then used the entire amount of cDNA produced. Libraries were prepared in parallel with an identical number of PCR cycles. From the authors' description of their analysis: MIGEC and MiXCR extracted about 53,000 +/- 10,000 unique UMI-labeled TRB cDNA molecules per library, requiring at least two reads per UMI. On average, each library contained approximately 40,000 +/- 10,000 functional in-frame TRB CDR3 nucleotide clonotypes without stop codons. After each sample was downsampled to 5000 UMI-labeled TRB molecules, VDJtools was used to calculate diversity metrics such as normalized Shannon-Wiener and Chao1. VDJtools computed clonotype-size-weighted physicochemical properties of the central five CDR3 residues: interaction energy, strength, volume and Kidera factor 4. After reprocessing by TCRdb, each CDR3 protein sequence is one entry, and no DNA is given. TCRdb's processing, not the authors', yielded these V and J calls. The sample's clone listing holds about 150,000 distinct CDR3 sequences. About 0.44% of the sample belongs to the ten largest clones.

Concerning this clonotype itself: Which antigen it targets is not known.

The chain is assembled from TRBV7-9 and TRBJ2-1; as DNA is missing, the TRBD2 call by TCRdb cannot be tested. The specimen sequenced was naive CXCR3+ CD8+ T cells from blood. This specimen's cell subset or site label, interpreted: CD45RO-CCR7+CD27+CD95- naive CD8+ T cells expressing CXCR3 (TNR3+). The clonotype was recovered from a human donor in good health. Some clones in this sample may be carry-over from other donors' samples. The CDR3 corresponds to CASSLPPSGGHNEQFF.